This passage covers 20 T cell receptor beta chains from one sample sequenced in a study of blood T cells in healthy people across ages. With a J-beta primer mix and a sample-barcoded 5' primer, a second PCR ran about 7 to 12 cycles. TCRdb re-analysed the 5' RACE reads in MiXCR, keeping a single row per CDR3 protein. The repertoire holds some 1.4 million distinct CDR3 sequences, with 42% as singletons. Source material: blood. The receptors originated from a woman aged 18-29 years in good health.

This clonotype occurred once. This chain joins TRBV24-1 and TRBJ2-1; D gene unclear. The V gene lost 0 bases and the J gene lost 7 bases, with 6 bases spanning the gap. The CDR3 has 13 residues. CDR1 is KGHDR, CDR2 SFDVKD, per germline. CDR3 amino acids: CATSDLRYNEQFF. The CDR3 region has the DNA TGTGCCACCAGTGATTTGAGGTATAATGAGCAGTTCTTC.

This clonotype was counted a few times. The CDR3 protein is CASSPDRERYEQYF. The DNA for the CDR3 is TGCGCCAGCAGCCCGGACAGGGAGCGGTACGAGCAGTACTTC. The chain links TRBV5-1 to TRBJ2-7; 8 bases align to TRBD1. The V gene's germline CDR1 is SGHRS and CDR2 YFSETQ. The CDR3 covers 14 residues. With 4 bases clipped from V and 4 bases from J, the junction kept 7 bases outside the gene matches.

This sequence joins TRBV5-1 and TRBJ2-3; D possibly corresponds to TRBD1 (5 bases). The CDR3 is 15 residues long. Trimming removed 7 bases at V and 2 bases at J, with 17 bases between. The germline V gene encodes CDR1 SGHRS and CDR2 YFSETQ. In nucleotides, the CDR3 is TGCGCCAGCCAACCAGGGTCTGTTAACACAGATACGCAGTATTTT. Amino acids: CASQPGSVNTDTQYF.

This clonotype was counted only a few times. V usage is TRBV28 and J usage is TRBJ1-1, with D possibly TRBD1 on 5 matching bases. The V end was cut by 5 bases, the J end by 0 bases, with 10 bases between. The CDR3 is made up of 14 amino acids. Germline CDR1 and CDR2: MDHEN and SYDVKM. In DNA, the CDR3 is TGTGCCAGCAGTGCGACAGCAATGAACACTGAAGCTTTCTTT. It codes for CASSATAMNTEAFF. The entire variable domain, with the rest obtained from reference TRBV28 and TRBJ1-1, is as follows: DVKVTQSSRYLVKRTGEKVFLECVQDMDHENMFWYRQDPGLGLRLIYFSYDVKMKEKGDIPEGYSVSREKKERFSLILESASTNQTSMYLCASSATAMNTEAFFGQGTRLTVV.

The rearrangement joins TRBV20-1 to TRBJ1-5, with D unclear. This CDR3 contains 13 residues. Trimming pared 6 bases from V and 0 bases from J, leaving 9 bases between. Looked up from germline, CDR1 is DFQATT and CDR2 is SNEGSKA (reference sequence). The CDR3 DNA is TGCAGTGCCGTAAACATTAGCAATCAGCCCCAGCATTTT. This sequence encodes CSAVNISNQPQHF.

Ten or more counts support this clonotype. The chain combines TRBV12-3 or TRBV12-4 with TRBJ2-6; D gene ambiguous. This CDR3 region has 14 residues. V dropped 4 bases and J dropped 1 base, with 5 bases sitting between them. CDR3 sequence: CASSSQSGANVLTF. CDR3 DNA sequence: TGTGCCAGCAGTTCCCAGTCTGGGGCCAACGTCCTGACTTTC.

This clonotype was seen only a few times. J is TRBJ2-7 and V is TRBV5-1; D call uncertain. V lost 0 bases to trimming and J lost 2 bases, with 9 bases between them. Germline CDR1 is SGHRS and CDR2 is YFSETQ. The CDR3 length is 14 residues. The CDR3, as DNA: TGCGCCAGCAGCTTGGGTTTCGGCACCTACGAGCAGTACTTC. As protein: CASSLGFGTYEQYF.

The CDR3 sequence is CASSHRFGQEYGYTF. In DNA form, the CDR3 reads TGTGCCAGCAGCCACCGTTTCGGACAGGAGTATGGCTACACCTTC. The V and J genes are TRBV4-2 and TRBJ1-2, with TRBD1 identical over 7 bases. Germline-derived CDR1 and CDR2 are LGHNA and YNFKEQ. J was trimmed by 5 bases and V by 3 bases; bases with no gene match: 9. The CDR3 is made up of 15 amino acids.

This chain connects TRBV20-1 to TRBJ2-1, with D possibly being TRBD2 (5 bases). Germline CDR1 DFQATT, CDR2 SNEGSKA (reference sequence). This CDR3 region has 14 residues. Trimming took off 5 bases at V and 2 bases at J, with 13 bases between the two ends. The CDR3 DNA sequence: TGCAGTGCTGGGAGTTCCGGGGCCTACAATGAGCAGTTCTTC. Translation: CSAGSSGAYNEQFF.

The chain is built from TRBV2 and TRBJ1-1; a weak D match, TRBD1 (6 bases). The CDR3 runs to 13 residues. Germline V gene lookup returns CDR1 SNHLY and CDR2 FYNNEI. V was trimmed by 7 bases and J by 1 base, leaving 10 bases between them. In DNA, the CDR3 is TGTGCCAGCATGCTGGACAGGAACACTGAAGCTTTCTTT. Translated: CASMLDRNTEAFF.

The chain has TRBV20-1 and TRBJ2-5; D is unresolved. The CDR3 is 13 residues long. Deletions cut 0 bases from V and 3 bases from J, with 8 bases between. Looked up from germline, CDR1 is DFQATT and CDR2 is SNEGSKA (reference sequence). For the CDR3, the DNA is TGCAGTGCTAGAGATGGTCCCAAAGAGACCCAGTACTTC. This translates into CSARDGPKETQYF.

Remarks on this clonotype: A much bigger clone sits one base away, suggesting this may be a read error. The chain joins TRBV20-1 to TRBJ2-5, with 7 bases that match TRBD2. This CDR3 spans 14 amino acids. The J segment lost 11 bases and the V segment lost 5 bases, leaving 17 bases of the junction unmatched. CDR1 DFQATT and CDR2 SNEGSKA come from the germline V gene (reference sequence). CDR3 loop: CSAPFPREYNEQYF. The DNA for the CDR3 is TGCAGTGCTCCATTCCCGCGGGAGTACAATGAGCAGTACTTC.

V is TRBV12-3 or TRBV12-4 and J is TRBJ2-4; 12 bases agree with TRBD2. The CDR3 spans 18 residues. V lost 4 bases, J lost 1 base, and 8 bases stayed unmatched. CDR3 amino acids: CASSSASGGAAAKNIQYF. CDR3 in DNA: TGTGCCAGCAGTTCTGCTAGCGGGGGGGCCGCGGCCAAAAACATTCAGTACTTC.

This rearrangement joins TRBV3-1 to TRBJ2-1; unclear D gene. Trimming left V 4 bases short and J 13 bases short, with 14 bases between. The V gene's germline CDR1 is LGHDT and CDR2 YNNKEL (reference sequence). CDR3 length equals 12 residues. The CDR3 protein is CASSRSGPPQFF. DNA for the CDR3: TGTGCCAGCAGCCGATCGGGTCCTCCCCAGTTCTTC.

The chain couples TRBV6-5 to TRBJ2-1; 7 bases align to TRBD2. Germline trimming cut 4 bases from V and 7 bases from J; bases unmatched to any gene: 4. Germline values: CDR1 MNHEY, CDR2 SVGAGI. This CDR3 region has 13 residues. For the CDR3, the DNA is TGTGCCAGCAGTTGGGAGGGGAGGAATGAGCAGTTCTTC. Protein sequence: CASSWEGRNEQFF.

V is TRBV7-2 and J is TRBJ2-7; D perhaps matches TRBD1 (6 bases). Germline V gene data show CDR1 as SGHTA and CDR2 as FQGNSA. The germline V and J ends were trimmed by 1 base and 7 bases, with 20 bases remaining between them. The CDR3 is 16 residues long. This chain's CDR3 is CASSLVTGRPLHEQYF. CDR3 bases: TGTGCCAGCAGCTTAGTGACAGGTCGGCCCCTCCATGAGCAGTACTTC.

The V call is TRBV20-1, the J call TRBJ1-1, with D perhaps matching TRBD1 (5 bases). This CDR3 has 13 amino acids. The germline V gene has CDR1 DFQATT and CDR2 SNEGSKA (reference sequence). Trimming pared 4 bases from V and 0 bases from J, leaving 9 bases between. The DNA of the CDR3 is TGCAGTGCTATGCAGGGTATGAACACTGAAGCTTTCTTT. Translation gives CSAMQGMNTEAFF.

This CDR3 is CASSLFTAQTPGELFF. CDR3 nucleotide sequence: TGTGCCAGCAGCTTATTTACGGCTCAGACACCCGGGGAGCTGTTTTTT. The rearrangement joins TRBV7-2 to TRBJ2-2, with unresolved D. V shed 2 bases and J shed 6 bases, with 16 bases lying between them. The CDR3 extends over 16 amino acids. In germline, CDR1 is SGHTA, CDR2 FQGNSA.

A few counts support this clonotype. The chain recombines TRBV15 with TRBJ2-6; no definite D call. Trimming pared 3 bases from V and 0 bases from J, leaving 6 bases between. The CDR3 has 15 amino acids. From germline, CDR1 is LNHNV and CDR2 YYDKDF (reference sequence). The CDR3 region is CATSSPISGANVLTF. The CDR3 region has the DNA TGTGCCACCAGCAGTCCTATCTCTGGGGCCAACGTCCTGACTTTC.

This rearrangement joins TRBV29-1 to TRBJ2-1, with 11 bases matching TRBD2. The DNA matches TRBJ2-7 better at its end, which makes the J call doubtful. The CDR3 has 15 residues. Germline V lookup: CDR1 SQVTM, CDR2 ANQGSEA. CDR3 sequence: CSFGLAGLSYNEQYF. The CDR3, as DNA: TGCAGCTTTGGACTAGCGGGCCTCTCCTACAATGAGCAGTACTTC.